The source of this TCR beta chain is a study of blood T cell repertoires in COVID-19. Study information: Samples of COVID-19 (acute and convalescent) were obtained from the United States, Italy and Spain. PBMCs, B-cell-depleted T cells, or T cells were the source of the cDNA or gDNA that made up the material.

This CDR3 has 14 residues. The V and J ends lost 5 bases and 0 bases respectively, with 12 bases between them. Germline V gene sequence: CDR1 SGHRS, CDR2 YFSETQ. In the original workflow: Nucleated cell number was recorded as an estimate derived from reference gene primer amplification. Clones were read by immunoSEQ multiplex PCR, and TCRdb kept only the in-frame ones, dropping some. V, J and clone size derive from that table, while D and trimming were established from the DNA sequence. The sample has 80,000 to 100,000 clones, 75% to 90% seen once. Sequencing was performed on peripheral blood. The chain combines TRBV5-1 with TRBJ2-7, with a possible D match to TRBD2 (5 bases). This receptor was taken from a woman of 80 years or more with active or convalescent COVID-19. The CDR3 loop reads CASRGREHSYEQYF. DNA for the CDR3: TGCGCCAGCAGAGGTCGGGAACACTCCTACGAGCAGTACTTC. Looking up the rest from reference TRBV5-1 and TRBJ2-7 gives the full variable domain: KAGVTQTPRYLIKTRGQQVTLSCSPISGHRSVSWYQQTPGQGLQFLFEYFSETQRNKGNFPGRFSGRQFSNSRSEMNVSTLELGDSALYLCASRGREHSYEQYFGPGTRLTVT.